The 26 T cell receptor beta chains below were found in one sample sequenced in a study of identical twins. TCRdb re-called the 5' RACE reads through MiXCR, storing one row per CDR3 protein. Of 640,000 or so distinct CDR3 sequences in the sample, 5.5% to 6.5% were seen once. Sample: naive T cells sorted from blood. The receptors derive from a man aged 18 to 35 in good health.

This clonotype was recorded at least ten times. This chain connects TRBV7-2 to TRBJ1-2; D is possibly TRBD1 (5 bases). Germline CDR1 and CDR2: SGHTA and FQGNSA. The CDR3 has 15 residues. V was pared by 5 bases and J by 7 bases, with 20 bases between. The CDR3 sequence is CASSPPPRELGGYTF. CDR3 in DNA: TGTGCCAGCAGCCCACCACCCAGGGAATTGGGTGGCTACACCTTC.

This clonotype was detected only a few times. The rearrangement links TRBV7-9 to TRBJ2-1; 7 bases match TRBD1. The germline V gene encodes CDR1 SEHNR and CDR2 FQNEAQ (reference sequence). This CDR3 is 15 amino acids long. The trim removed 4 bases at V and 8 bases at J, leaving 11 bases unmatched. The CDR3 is CASSSDRAPGDEQFF. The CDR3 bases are TGTGCCAGCAGCTCCGACAGGGCCCCTGGGGATGAGCAGTTCTTC. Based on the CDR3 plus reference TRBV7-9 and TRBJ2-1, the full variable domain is DTGVSQNPRHKITKRGQNVTFRCDPISEHNRLYWYRQTLGQGPEFLTYFQNEAQLEKSRLLSDRFSAERPKGSFSTLEIQRTEQGDSAMYLCASSSDRAPGDEQFFGPGTRLTVL.

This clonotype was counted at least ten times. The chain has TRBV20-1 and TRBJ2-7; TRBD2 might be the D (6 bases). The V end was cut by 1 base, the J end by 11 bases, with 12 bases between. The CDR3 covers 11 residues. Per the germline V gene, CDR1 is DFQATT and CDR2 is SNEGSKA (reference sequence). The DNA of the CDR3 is TGCAGTGCTAGAGTGGGGGGAAAGAAGTACTTC. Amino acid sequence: CSARVGGKKYF.

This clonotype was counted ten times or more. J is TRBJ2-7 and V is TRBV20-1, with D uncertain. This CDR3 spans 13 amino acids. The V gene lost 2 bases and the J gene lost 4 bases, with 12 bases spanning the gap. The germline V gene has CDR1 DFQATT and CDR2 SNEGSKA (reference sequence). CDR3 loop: CSARSGQAYEQYF. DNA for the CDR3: TGCAGTGCTAGAAGTGGGCAGGCGTACGAGCAGTACTTC.

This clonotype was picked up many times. Written as DNA, the CDR3 is TGTGCCAGCAGTTCTGAGGATTCTAGCACAGATACGCAGTATTTT. The encoded protein is CASSSEDSSTDTQYF. The rearrangement joins TRBV28 to TRBJ2-3; D not certain. The V end was cut by 4 bases, the J end by 0 bases, with 11 bases between. CDR1 MDHEN and CDR2 SYDVKM come from the germline V gene. The CDR3 loop spans 15 amino acids.

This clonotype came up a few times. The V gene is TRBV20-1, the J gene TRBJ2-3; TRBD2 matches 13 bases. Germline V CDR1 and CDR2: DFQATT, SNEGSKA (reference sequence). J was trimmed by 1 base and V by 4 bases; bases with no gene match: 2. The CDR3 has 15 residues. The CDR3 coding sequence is TGCAGTGCTAAAGGACTAGCGGGAGGCACAGATACGCAGTATTTT. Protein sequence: CSAKGLAGGTDTQYF.

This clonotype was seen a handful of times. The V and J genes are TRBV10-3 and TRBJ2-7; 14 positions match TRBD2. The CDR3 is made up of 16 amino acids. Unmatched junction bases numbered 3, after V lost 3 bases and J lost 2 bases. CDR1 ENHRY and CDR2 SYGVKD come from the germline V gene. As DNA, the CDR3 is TGTGCCATCAGTGATCAGACTAGCGGGAGGGCCTACGAGCAGTACTTC. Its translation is CAISDQTSGRAYEQYF.

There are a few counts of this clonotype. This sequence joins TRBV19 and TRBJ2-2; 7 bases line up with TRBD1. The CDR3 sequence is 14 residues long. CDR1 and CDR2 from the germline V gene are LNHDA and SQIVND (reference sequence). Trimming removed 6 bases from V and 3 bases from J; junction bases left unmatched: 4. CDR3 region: CASRVQGYTGELFF. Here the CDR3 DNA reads TGTGCCAGTAGAGTACAGGGGTACACCGGGGAGCTGTTTTTT.

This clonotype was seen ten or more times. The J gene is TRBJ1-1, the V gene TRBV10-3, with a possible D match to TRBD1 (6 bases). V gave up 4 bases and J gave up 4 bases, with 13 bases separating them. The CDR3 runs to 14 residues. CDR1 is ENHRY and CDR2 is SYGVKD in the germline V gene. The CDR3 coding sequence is TGTGCCATCAGTGTCCAGGGGTCTAGCACTGAAGCTTTCTTT. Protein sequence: CAISVQGSSTEAFF.

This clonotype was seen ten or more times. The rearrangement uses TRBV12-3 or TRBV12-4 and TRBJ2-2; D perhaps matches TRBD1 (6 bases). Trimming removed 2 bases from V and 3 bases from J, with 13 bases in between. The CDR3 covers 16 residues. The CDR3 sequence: CASSLSGGADTGELFF. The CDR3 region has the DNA TGTGCCAGCAGTTTATCTGGGGGCGCTGACACCGGGGAGCTGTTTTTT.

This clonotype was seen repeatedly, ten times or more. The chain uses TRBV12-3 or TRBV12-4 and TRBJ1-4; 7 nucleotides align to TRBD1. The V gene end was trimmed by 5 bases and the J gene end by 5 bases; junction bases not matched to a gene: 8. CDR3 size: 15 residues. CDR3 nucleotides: TGTGCCAGCAGTCTCGACAGGGCCCGAAATGAAAAACTGTTTTTT. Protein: CASSLDRARNEKLFF.

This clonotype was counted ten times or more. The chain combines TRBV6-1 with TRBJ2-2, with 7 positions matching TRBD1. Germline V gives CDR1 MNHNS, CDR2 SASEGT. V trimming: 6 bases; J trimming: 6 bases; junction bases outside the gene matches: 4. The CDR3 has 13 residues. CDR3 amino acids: CASRRQGPGELFF. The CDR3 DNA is TGTGCCAGCAGAAGACAGGGACCCGGGGAGCTGTTTTTT.

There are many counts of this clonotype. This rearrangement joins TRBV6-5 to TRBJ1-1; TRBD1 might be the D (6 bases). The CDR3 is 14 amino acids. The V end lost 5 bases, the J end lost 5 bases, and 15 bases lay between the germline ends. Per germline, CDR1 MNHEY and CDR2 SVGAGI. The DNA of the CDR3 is TGTGCCAGCAGTATACAGGGCGGTCGAACTGAAGCTTTCTTT. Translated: CASSIQGGRTEAFF.

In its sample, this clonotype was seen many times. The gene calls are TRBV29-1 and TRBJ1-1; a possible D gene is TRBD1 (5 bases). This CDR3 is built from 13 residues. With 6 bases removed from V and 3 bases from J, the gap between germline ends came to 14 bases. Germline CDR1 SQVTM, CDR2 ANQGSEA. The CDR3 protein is CSVGPGRDTEAFF. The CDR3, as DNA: TGCAGCGTGGGGCCTGGTAGGGACACTGAAGCTTTCTTT.

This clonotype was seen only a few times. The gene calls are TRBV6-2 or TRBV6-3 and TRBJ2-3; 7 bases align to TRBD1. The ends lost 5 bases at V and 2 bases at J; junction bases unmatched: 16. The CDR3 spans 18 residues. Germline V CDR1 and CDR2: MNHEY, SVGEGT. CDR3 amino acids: CASSAPKRTGSNTDTQYF. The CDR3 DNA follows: TGTGCCAGCAGTGCCCCGAAGCGGACAGGATCCAACACAGATACGCAGTATTTT.

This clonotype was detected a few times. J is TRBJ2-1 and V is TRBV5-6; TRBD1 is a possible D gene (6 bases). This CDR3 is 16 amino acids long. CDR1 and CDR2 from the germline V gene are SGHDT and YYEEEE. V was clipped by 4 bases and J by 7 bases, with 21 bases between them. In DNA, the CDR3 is TGTGCCAGCAGCATTGGGGGACCCAGGGGATCAAATGAGCAGTTCTTC. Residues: CASSIGGPRGSNEQFF.

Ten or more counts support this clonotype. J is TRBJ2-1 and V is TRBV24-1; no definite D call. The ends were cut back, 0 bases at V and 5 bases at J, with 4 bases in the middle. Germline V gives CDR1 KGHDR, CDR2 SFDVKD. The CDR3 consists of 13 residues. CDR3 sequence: CATSDLRHNEQFF. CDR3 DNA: TGTGCCACCAGTGATTTGCGTCACAATGAGCAGTTCTTC.

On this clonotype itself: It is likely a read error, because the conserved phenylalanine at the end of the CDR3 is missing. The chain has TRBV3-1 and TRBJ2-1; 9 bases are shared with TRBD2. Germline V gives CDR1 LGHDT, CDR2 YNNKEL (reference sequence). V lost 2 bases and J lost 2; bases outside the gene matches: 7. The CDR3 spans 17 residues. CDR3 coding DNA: TGTGCCAGCAGCCAAAGGGAGACTAGCGGAGCCTACAATGAGCAGTTCTAC. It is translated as CASSQRETSGAYNEQFY.

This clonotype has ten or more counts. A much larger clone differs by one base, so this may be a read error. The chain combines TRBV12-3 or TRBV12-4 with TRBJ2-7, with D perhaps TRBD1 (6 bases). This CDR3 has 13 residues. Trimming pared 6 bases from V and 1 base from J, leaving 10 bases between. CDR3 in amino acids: CASRPDSSYEQYF. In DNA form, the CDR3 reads TGTGCCAGCAGGCCGGACAGTTCCTACGAGCAGTACTTC.

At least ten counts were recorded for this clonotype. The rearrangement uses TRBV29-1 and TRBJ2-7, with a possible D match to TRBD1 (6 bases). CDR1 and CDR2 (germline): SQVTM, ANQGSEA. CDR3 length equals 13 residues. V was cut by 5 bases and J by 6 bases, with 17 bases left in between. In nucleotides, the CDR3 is TGCAGCGTTAAGGTACAGGGCCTTCCCGAGCAGTACTTC. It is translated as CSVKVQGLPEQYF.

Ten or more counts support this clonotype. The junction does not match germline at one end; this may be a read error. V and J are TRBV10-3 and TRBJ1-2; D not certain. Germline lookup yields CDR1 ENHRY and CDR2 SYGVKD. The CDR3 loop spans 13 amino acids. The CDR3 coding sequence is TGTGCCATCAATGAGCCGCGAAACTATGGCTACACCTTC. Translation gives CAINEPRNYGYTF.

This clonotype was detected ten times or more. The DNA of the CDR3 is TGTGCCAGCAGCCCCCTCCGACCCGATGAGCAGTTCTTC. It encodes CASSPLRPDEQFF. This chain connects TRBV11-1 to TRBJ2-1, with D uncertain. This CDR3 comprises 13 residues. Trimming removed 5 bases at V and 8 bases at J, with 13 bases between. From germline, CDR1 is SGHAT and CDR2 FQDESV (reference sequence). The entire variable domain, with the rest obtained from reference TRBV11-1 and TRBJ2-1, is as follows: EAEVAQSPRYKITEKSQAVAFWCDPISGHATLYWYRQILGQGPELLVQFQDESVVDDSQLPKDRFSAERLKGVDSTLKIQPAELGDSAMYLCASSPLRPDEQFFGPGTRLTVL.

CDR3 protein: CSASRASGIPGDTQYF. The DNA of the CDR3 is TGCAGTGCTAGCCGTGCTAGCGGGATCCCCGGAGATACGCAGTATTTT. V and J are TRBV20-1 and TRBJ2-3, with 9 bases aligning to TRBD2. The J segment lost 5 bases and the V segment lost 3 bases, leaving 12 bases of the junction unmatched. The CDR3 spans 16 residues. Germline lookup yields CDR1 DFQATT and CDR2 SNEGSKA (reference sequence).

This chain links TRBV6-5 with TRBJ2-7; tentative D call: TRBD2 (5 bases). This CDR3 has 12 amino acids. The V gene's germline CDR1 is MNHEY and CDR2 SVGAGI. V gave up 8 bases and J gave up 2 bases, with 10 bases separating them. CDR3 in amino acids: CASRNSAYEQYF. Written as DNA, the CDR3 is TGTGCCAGCCGAAATAGCGCCTACGAGCAGTACTTC.

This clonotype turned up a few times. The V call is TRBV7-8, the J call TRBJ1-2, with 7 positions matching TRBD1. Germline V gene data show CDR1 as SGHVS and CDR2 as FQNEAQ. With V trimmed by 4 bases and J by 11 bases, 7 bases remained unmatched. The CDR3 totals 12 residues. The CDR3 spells CASSYSGQWYTF. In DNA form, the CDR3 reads TGTGCCAGCAGCTATTCGGGACAGTGGTACACCTTC.

This CDR3 reads CASSPPPSGLTYEQYV. In DNA form, the CDR3 reads TGTGCCAGCAGCCCACCCCCTAGCGGGCTTACCTACGAGCAGTACGTC. J is TRBJ2-7 and V is TRBV21-1; TRBD2 is taken as the D call from the table, unchecked against the DNA. TRBV21-1 constitutes a pseudogene. This CDR3 spans 16 amino acids.